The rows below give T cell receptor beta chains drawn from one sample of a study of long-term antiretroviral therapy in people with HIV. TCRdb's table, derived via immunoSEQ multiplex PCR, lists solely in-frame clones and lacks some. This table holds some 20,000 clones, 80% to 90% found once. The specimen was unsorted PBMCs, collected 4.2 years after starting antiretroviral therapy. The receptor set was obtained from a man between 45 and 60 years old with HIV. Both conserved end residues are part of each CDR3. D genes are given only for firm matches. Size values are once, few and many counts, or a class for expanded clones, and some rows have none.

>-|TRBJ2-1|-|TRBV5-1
TGCGCCAGCAATTCCGGGTTCTCCTACAATGAGCAGTTCTTC
CASNSGFSYNEQFF
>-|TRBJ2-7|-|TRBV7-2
TGTGCCAGCAGCGTCATCTCCTACGAGCAGTACTTC
CASSVISYEQYF
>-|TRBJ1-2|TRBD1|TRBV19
TGTGCCAGTAGTATAGGGGGACAGGGTAACTATGGCTACACCTTC
CASSIGGQGNYGYTF
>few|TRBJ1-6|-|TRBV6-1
TGTGCCAGCAGTGTCCCCGCCAATTCACCCCTCCACTTT
CASSVPANSPLHF
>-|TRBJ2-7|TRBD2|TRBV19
TGTGCCAGTAGTGCGGGACTAGCGGGCGGCTACGAGCAGTACTTC
CASSAGLAGGYEQYF
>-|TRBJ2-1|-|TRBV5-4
TGTGCCAGCAGCTTGGGTGGGGCCGAGGCCGTCAAGCAGTTCTTC
CASSLGGAEAVKQFF
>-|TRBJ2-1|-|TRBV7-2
TGTGCCAGCAGCTTACCGTATAATGAGCAGTTCTTC
CASSLPYNEQFF
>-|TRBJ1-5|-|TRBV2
TGTGCCAGCAAAGGGGATGGCAATCAGCCCCAGCATTTT
CASKGDGNQPQHF
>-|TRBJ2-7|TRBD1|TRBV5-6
TGTGCCAGCAGCTTGGGACAGGGACACGAGCAGTACTTC
CASSLGQGHEQYF
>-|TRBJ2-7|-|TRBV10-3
TGTGCCATCAGTGGGGACTTGAACTACGAGCAGTACTTC
CAISGDLNYEQYF
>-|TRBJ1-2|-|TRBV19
TGTGCCAGTAGTATGAGGGGTAACTATGGCTACACCTTC
CASSMRGNYGYTF
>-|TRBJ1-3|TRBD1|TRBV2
TGTGCCAGGACAGGGACTGGAAACACCATATATTTT
CARTGTGNTIYF
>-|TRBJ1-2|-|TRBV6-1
TGTGCCAGCAGTACCGACGTGCAGGGACACTATGGCTACACCTTC
CASSTDVQGHYGYTF
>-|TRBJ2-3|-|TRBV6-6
TGTGCCAGCAGTTACTCGCTTGGAGATACGCAGTATTTT
CASSYSLGDTQYF
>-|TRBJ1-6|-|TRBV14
TGTGCCAGCAGCCAAGGGGTACTCCCCTATAATTCACCCCTCCACTTT
CASSQGVLPYNSPLHF
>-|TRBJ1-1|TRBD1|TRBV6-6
TGTGCCAGCAGTTACACAGGGGGAATTGAAGCTTTCTTT
CASSYTGGIEAFF
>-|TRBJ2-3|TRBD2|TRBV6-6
TGTGCCAGCAGAGGAGCGGGGGGGCTCACAGATACGCAGTATTTT
CASRGAGGLTDTQYF
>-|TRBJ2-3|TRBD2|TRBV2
TGTGCCAGCAGGCCATCCTGGGCAACTAGCGGGGACACAGATACGCAGTATTTT
CASRPSWATSGDTDTQYF
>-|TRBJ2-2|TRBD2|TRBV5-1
TGCGCCAGCACCCAAAGGACTAGCGGGGTGAACACCGGGGAGCTGTTTTTT
CASTQRTSGVNTGELFF
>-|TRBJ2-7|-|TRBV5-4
TGTGCCAGCAGCCTCGAGACAGCCTACGAGCAGTACTTC
CASSLETAYEQYF
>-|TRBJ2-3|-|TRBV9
TGTGCCAGCTCCCGTGCTAGCACAGATACGCAGTATTTT
CASSRASTDTQYF
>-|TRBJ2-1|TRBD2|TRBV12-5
TGTGCTAGTGGTTGGGAGCCTGGGGGGGGTAATGAGCAGTTCTTC
CASGWEPGGGNEQFF
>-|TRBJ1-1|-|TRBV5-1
TGCGCCAGCAGCTTGGTTCAGGGTTTGAACACTGAAGCTTTCTTT
CASSLVQGLNTEAFF
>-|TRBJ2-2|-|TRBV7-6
TGTGCCAGCAGCTTTGGGAACACCGGGGAGCTGTTTTTT
CASSFGNTGELFF